A selection of T cell receptor beta chains follows, all from one sample in a study of cytomegalovirus exposure and HLA in healthy donors. Sequenced by immunoSEQ multiplex PCR; TCRdb stores in-frame clones only, minus some. The sample has about 200,000 clones, around 77% seen once. The sequencing input was PBMCs. The origin of the receptors is a woman aged 30 to 39 in good health and CMV-seronegative. Each CDR3 is given with its conserved first and last residue. The D gene is left open where the match is weak. Part of the rows lack a size; the others show once, few, many or a class for expanded clones.

TRBD1	TRBV27	TRBJ1-1	.	14	TGTGCCAGCAGTTTAAGGGGGCAGAACACTGAAGCTTTCTTT	CASSLRGQNTEAFF
.	TRBV18	TRBJ2-3	few	12	TGTGCCAGCTCAAGCGGCACAGATACGCAGTATTTT	CASSSGTDTQYF
.	TRBV6-5	TRBJ2-3	.	15	TGTGCCAGCAGCTCCCAACCGCGAGGCCAAGATACGCAGTATTTT	CASSSQPRGQDTQYF
TRBD2	TRBV7-2	TRBJ2-1	few	15	TGTGCCAGCAGCGCTACTAGCGGGAGAAGGGGTGAGCAGTTCTTC	CASSATSGRRGEQFF
.	TRBV6-4	TRBJ2-3	.	14	TGTGCCAGCAGTGACGGGCCGGGCACAGATACGCAGTATTTT	CASSDGPGTDTQYF
.	TRBV5-4	TRBJ2-3	.	14	TGTGCCGTAATTCAGGATTACGGAACAGATACGCAGTATTTT	CAVIQDYGTDTQYF
.	TRBV27	TRBJ1-5	.	14	TGTGCCAGCAGTTTAACCGGTAGCAATCAGCCCCAGCATTTT	CASSLTGSNQPQHF
TRBD2	TRBV4-1	TRBJ2-1	.	16	TGCGCCAGCAGCCCATCAGCGGGGCCGTTTGTAAATGAGCAGTTCTTC	CASSPSAGPFVNEQFF
.	TRBV7-9	TRBJ1-2	.	13	TGTTCCAGCAGCTCCTTCGCGGGGCCTGGCTACACCTTC	CSSSSFAGPGYTF
.	TRBV18	TRBJ1-2	once	15	TGTGCCAGCTCACCACCGGCTCTACGGACTATGGACTACCCCTTC	CASSPPALRTMDYPF
TRBD1	TRBV6-5	TRBJ2-1	once	13	TGTGCCAGCAGTTCCAACAGGGGGAATGAGCAGTTCTTC	CASSSNRGNEQFF
.	TRBV13	TRBJ1-1	.	14	TGTGCCAGCAGCCCTGGGACACCACAAATCCGGCCCATGTTT	CASSPGTPQIRPMF
.	TRBV4-1	TRBJ1-1	.	15	TGCGCCAGCAGCATAACAGGGCCCTTGAACACTGAAGCTTTCTTT	CASSITGPLNTEAFF
.	TRBV4-1	TRBJ2-7	.	18	TGCGCCAGCAGCCACACTCTGAAACGGATACCGGCGGGCTACGAGCAGTACTTC	CASSHTLKRIPAGYEQYF
.	TRBV7-8	TRBJ2-1	once	16	TGTGCCAGCAGCTTAGAGGTAGGGGGTTCCTACAATGAGCAGTTCTTC	CASSLEVGGSYNEQFF
.	TRBV18	TRBJ2-7	.	12	TGTGCCAGCTCACCGGCCCGCTACGAGCAGTACTTC	CASSPARYEQYF
TRBD1	TRBV5-6	TRBJ2-1	.	15	TGTGCCAGCAGCTTCTTGACAGGGCTCAACAATGAGCAGTTCTTC	CASSFLTGLNNEQFF
TRBD2	TRBV5-1	TRBJ2-3	few	16	TGCGCCAGCAGCTTATCCAGCGGGGGGGCCTCGGATACGCAGTATTTT	CASSLSSGGASDTQYF
.	TRBV6-1	TRBJ1-5	few	15	TGTGCCAGCAGTCCCCGCGTTCATAGCAATCAGCCCCAGCATTTT	CASSPRVHSNQPQHF
.	TRBV6-5	TRBJ2-5	few	14	TGTGCCAGCCCCTTACGGGGGTCGTGGGAGACCCAGTACTTC	CASPLRGSWETQYF
TRBD1	TRBV6-5	TRBJ1-2	.	15	TGTGCCGTACGAGGACCGGGACAGGGGAGTTTGGGCTACACCTTC	CAVRGPGQGSLGYTF
TRBD1	TRBV25-1	TRBJ1-5	.	16	TGTGCCAGCAGCGAAGGGACAGGGGGACCAAATCAGCCCCAGCATTTT	CASSEGTGGPNQPQHF
.	TRBV5-1	TRBJ1-6	few	15	TGCGCCAGCAGCTCCATACAGGGTGACAATTCACCCCTCCACTTT	CASSSIQGDNSPLHF
.	TRBV30	TRBJ1-5	.	13	TGTGCCTGGAGCGTAGATAGCAATCAGCCCCAGCATTTT	CAWSVDSNQPQHF
TRBD1	TRBV6-1	TRBJ2-7	few	13	TGTGCCAGCACTACGACAGGGCCCTACGAGCAGTACTTC	CASTTTGPYEQYF
.	TRBV30	TRBJ1-2	.	13	TGTGCCTGGGGGAACCCAGGGTCCTATGGCTACACCTTC	CAWGNPGSYGYTF
TRBD1	TRBV6-5	TRBJ2-1	.	14	TGTGCCAGCAGGAGGACAGGGGGTTGGGGTGAGCAGTTCTTC	CASRRTGGWGEQFF
.	TRBV27	TRBJ2-2	few	13	TGTGCCAGCAGTTTATTTCGGGCCGGGGAGCTGTTTTTT	CASSLFRAGELFF
.	TRBV5-1	TRBJ1-1	.	14	TGCGCCAGCAGCTTGGCCGGACAGAACACTGAAGCTTTCTTT	CASSLAGQNTEAFF
.	TRBV20-1	TRBJ1-4	.	11	TGCAGTGGTACTACAGGGCTGGAACTGTTTTTT	CSGTTGLELFF
TRBD2	TRBV12-5	TRBJ2-1	once	16	TGTGCTAGTGGTTTGGGGGGAAGGCGGGAGAACAATGAGCAGTTCTTC	CASGLGGRRENNEQFF
TRBD2	TRBV5-5	TRBJ2-7	.	14	TGTGCCAGCAGCTTGGCCGGGGGGGGGTACGAGCAGTACTTC	CASSLAGGGYEQYF
.	TRBV7-9	TRBJ1-5	.	17	TGTGCCAGCAGCTCCACGGGGGTCCGGGATAGCAATCAGCCCCAGCATTTT	CASSSTGVRDSNQPQHF
.	TRBV5-1	TRBJ1-2	.	14	TGCGCCAGCAGCTTGATGTACAGTAACTATGGCTACACCTTC	CASSLMYSNYGYTF
TRBD1	TRBV25-1	TRBJ1-1	.	14	TGTGCCAGCAGGAAGGGACAGGCGAACACTGAAGCTTTCTTT	CASRKGQANTEAFF
TRBD2	TRBV2	TRBJ2-3	.	14	TGTGCCTGTAGCTGGACTAGCGACACAGATACGCAGTATTTT	CACSWTSDTDTQYF
TRBD2	TRBV14	TRBJ2-3	.	16	TGTGCCAGCAGCCCTTGGATAGCGGGCTACACAGATACGCAGTATTTT	CASSPWIAGYTDTQYF
.	TRBV28	TRBJ1-3	few	13	TGTGCCAGCAGCAAGGGGTATCGAAACACCATATATTTT	CASSKGYRNTIYF